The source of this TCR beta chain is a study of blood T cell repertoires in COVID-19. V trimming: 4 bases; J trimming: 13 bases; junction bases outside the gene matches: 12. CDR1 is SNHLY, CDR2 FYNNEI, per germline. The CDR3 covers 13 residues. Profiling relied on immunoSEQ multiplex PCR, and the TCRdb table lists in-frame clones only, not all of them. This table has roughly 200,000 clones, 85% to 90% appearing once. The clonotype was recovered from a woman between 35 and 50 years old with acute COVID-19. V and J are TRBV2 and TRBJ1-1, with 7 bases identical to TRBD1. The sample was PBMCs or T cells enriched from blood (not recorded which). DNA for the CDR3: TGTGCCAGCAGTGCGGGGACAGCCCGTGGGGTTTTCTTT. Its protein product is CASSAGTARGVFF. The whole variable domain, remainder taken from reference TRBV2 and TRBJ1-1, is EPEVTQTPSHQVTQMGQEVILRCVPISNHLYFYWYRQILGQKVEFLVSFYNNEISEKSEIFDDQFSVERPDGSNFTLKIRSTKLEDSAMYFCASSAGTARGVFFGQGTRLTVV.